This T cell receptor beta chain was recovered during a study of CD4+ T cells in melanoma. Study-level findings and limits: A reported correlation linked neoantigen-specific CD4+ T cells to CD8+, macrophage and B cell function. Diverse differentiation states were reported for melanoma neoantigen-specific CD4+ T cells.

This CDR3 contains 14 residues. Germline-derived CDR1 and CDR2 are MNHNY and SVGAGI (reference sequence). Trimming removed 7 bases from V and 2 bases from J; junction bases left unmatched: 5. Concerning this clone itself: Its antigen remains unknown.

The repertoire was sequenced with immunoSEQ multiplex PCR; TCRdb's copy has only in-frame clones and lacks some. The repertoire holds more than 20,000 clones, with around four fifths as singletons. This TCR was recovered from a human donor with melanoma. The V and J genes are TRBV6-6 and TRBJ1-3; 7 bases fit TRBD1. The CDR3 spells CASIKGATGNTIYF. The CDR3 coding sequence is TGTGCCAGCATCAAGGGGGCAACTGGAAACACCATATATTTT.